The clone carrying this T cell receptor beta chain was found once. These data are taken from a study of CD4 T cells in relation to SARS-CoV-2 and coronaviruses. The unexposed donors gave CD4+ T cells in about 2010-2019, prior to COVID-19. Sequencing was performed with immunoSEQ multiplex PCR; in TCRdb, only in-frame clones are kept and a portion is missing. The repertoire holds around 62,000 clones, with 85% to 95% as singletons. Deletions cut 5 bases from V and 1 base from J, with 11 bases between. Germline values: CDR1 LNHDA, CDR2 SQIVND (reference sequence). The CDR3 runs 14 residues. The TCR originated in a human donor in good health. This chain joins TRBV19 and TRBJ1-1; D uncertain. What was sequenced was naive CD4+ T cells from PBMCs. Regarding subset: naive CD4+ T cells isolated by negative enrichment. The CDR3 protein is CASSETGRNTEAFF. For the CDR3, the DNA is TGTGCCAGTAGTGAAACCGGGAGGAACACTGAAGCTTTCTTT.